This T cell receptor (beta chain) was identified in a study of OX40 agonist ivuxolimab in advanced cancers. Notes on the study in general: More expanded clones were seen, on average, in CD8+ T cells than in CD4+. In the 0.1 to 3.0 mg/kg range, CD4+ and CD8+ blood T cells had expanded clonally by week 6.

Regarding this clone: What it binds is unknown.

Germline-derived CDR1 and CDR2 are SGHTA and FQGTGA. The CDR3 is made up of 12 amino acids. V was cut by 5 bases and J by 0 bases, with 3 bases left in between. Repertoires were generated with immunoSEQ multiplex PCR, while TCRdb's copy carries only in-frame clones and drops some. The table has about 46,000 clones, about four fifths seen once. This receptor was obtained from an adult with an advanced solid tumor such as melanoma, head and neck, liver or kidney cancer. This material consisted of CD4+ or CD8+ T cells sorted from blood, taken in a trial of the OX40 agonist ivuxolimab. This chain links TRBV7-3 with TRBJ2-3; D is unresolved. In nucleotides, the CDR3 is TGTGCCAGCAGCCCAAGCACAGATACGCAGTATTTT. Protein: CASSPSTDTQYF.